Listed here is a single TCR beta chain. This clonotype occurred once. No cognate antigen has been identified for it. A much larger clone differs from this one at a single base, so this may be a read error. These data come from a study of blood T cells in healthy people across ages (dated by TCRdb to between 2014 and 2017). Background for the entire study: In model experiments, template switching captured roughly one uniquely barcoded TCR beta cDNA molecule for every two T cells. Using deep sequencing normalized with unique cDNA molecular identifiers, the study measured how TCR beta repertoire diversity changes with age. The donors were split into four age groups: young (average 16 years), middle-aged (39), aged (62) and long-lived (roughly 88). To avoid experimental bias, donors of different ages were spread randomly across the sequencing lanes. Using the same blood draw, the study looked at two additional independent replicas of 1 million unique cDNA reads for two donors, one aged 18 to 29 and the other aged 80 or older.

Systemically healthy Caucasian individuals from Russia, 39 in total and aged roughly 6 to 100 years, were included as donors. Ten milliliters of peripheral blood were drawn from each donor into EDTA-treated Vacutainer tubes. Ficoll-Paque density-gradient centrifugation was used to isolate PBMCs, with at least 7 million obtained per sample. Total RNA, at least 5 micrograms per sample, was extracted from PBMCs with Trizol reagent. Naive CD45RAhigh/CD27high T cell percentages were measured by flow cytometry on a PBMC aliquot from every donor. Summary of the overall study and its limitations: There was a strong correlation between observed TCR beta diversity and the percentage of naive T cells measured by flow cytometry. Because the CMV infection status of the donors was unknown, age-related changes in expanded clonotypes may potentially have been confounded. Bulk unsorted PBMC profiling prevented conclusive comparison of naive and antigen-experienced compartments. Total diversity estimates from one million sequenced T cells were considered lower bounds and underestimates. Observed TCR beta diversity per million T cells fell roughly linearly with age, and a significant reduction was already apparent by age around 39. The long-lived group showed more naive CD4+ T cells, fewer expanded clones and increased TCR diversity than the aged group, suggesting age selection.

Library preparation used 5' RACE. The sequencer listed for this sample is Illumina HiSeq 2500. A second PCR of roughly 7 to 11 cycles was run with a J-beta primer mix and a sample-barcoded 5' primer. A template-switch 5' adaptor carrying 12 random nucleotides introduced a unique molecular identifier onto each TCR beta cDNA molecule. Each sample yielded at least 2.5 million CDR3-containing paired-end reads. First-strand cDNA was synthesized from all RNA with the Mint cDNA synthesis kit, primed by a TRBC-specific oligonucleotide. After uracil-DNA glycosylase treatment, a first 18-cycle PCR used universal primers M1SS and BC2_uni_R on all cDNA. The authors' analysis ran thus. Normalization of each sample was performed by random selection of 1 million high-quality reads, each carrying a distinct molecular identifier. Instead of being binned into consensus sequences, reads with shared molecular identifiers were discarded. MiTCR, set to a Q25 quality threshold and the strictest error-elimination algorithm, was used for CDR3 identification, clonotype clustering and error correction. A nonparametric unseen species model with Euler transformation was used to estimate lower-bound total TCR beta diversity. TCRdb trimmed public reads at Q25 via fastp, called clones via MiXCR and kept in-frame beta chains. Each CDR3 protein appears once, grouped with its most common genes and DNA. It is TCRdb's table, rather than the study itself, that gives the V and J calls and clone size. Present in this sample are some 700,000 distinct CDR3 sequences, around 40% of which were seen just once. The ten largest clonotypes hold 20% to 25% of the sample.

The CDR3 runs 18 amino acids, cysteine and phenylalanine included. This entry keeps only the CDR3 DNA: 54 bases, framed from base 1. CDR1 MNHNS and CDR2 SASEGT were looked up in the germline V gene. V and J are trimmed by 1 base and 10 bases, and the gene matches miss 13 bases of the junction. In this chain, TRBV6-1 is recombined with TRBJ2-3; TRBD2 fits 14 bases in the junction. This clonotype was obtained from a woman aged 55-70 years in good health. The sequencing sample was made of blood. The sequenced DNA: TGTGCCAGCAGTGAAGAAGGACTAGCGGGGGGCCTGAGGGATGCGCAGTATTTT. Translated, it reads CASSEEGLAGGLRDAQYF.